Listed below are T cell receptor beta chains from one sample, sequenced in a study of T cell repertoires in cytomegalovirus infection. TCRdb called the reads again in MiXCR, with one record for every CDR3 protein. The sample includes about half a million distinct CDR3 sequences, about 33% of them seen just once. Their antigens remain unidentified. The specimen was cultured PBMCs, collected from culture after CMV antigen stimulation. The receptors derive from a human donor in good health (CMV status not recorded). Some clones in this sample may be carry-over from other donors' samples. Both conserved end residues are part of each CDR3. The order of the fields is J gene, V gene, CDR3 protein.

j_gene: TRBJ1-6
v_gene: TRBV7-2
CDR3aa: CASKQGGTLHF

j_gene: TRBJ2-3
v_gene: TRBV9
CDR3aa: CASSVKRERQDTQYF

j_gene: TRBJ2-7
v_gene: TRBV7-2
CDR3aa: CASSPWGVAGPTEQYF

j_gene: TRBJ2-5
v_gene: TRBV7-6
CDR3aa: CASSSSMQTQYF

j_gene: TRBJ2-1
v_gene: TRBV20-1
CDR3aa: CSASSGEGMDEQFF

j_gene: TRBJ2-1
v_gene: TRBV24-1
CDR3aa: CATSHGPSGIDNEQFF

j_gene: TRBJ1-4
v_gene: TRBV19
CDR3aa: CASSMEPDATNEKLFF

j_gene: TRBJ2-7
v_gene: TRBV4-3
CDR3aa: CASSQGVAGGYEQYF

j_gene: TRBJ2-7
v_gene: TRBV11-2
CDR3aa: CASSLVLAGGAYEQYF

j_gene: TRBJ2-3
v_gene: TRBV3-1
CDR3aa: CASSQAAAGALDTQYF

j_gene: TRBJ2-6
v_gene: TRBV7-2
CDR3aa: CASSLAGGTSSGANVLTF

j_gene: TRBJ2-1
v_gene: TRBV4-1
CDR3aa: CASSTPTGDSYNEQFF

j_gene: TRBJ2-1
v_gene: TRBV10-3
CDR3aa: CAIRSSYNEQFF

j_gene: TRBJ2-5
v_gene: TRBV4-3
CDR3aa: CASSQRVMGQAETQYF

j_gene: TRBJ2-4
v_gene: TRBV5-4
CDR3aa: CASSYGTGKLGIQYF

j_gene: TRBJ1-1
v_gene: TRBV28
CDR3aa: CASSLPATENTEAFF

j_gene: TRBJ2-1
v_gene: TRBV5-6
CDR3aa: CASSTPQGRDEFF

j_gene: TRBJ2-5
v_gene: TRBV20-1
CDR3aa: CSANWGLAGRLYQETQYF

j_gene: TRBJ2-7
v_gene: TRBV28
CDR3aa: CASSLSGLEQYF

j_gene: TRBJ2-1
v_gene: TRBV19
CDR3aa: CASSNPGDHNEQFF

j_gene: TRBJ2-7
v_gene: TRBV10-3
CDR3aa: CAISDGQDGEQYF

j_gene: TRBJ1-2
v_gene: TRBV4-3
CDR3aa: CASSQDRGTGGTGGYTF

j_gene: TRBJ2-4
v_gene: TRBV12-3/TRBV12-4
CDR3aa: CASSFTSGNIQYF

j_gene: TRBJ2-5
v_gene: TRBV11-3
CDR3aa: CASSSPRYGGPQETQYF

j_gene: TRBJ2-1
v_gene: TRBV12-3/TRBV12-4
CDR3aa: CASSLQLAGIRRDEQFF

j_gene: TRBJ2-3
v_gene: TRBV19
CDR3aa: CASKFGLAQETDTQYF

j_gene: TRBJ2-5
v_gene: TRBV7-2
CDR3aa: CASSLRPGGYQETQYF

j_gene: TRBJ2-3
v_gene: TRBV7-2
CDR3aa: CASSLAGDRTQYF

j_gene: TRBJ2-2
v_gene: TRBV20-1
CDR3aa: CSAAHYPNTGELFF

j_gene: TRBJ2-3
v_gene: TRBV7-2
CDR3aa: CASSSRKGEGTDTQYF

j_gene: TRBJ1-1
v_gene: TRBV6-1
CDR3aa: CASSPGTGGAAEAFF

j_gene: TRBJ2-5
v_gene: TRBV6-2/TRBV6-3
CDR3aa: CASRKGASGQETQYF

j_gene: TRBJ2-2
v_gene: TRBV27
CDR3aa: CASSWRQGFGGELFF

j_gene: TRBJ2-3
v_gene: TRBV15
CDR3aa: CATSRDSGSGSSDTQYF

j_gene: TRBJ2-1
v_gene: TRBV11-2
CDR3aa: CASSPRGRDEQFF

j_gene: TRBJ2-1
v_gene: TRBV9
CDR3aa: CASSEKVEGVAEQFF

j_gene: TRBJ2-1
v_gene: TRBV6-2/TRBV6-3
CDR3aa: CASSPVGALYNEQFF

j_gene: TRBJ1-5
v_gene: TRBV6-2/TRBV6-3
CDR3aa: CASSSGHSSGSNQPQHF

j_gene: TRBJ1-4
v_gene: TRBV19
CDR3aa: CASIPGQGKRKLFF

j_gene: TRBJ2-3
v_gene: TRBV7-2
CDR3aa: CASSASGRASVDTQYF

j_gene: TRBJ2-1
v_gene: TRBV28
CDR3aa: CASRRDSYYNEQFF

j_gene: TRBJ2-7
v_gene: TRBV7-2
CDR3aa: CASSLVSGGMNEQYF